What follows are 27 T cell receptor beta chains derived from one specimen sequenced in a study of identical twins. TCRdb re-called the 5' RACE reads through MiXCR, storing one row per CDR3 protein. The sample lists about 1.7 million distinct CDR3 sequences; 25% to 35% were seen once. The sequenced material came from cord blood. These receptors originate from a newborn girl in good health.

In nucleotides, the CDR3 is TGTGCCATCAGTGGACTCAACTATGGCTACACCTTC. This translates into CAISGLNYGYTF. The chain joins TRBV10-3 to TRBJ1-2, with unresolved D. This CDR3 contains 12 residues. V dropped 4 bases and J dropped 2 bases, with 5 bases sitting between them. Germline-derived CDR1 and CDR2 are ENHRY and SYGVKD.

This clonotype has a count of ten or more. This sequence joins TRBV21-1 and TRBJ2-4. TRBV21-1 constitutes a pseudogene. This CDR3 region has 16 residues. The CDR3 protein is CASSMERPRAKNIQYF. DNA for the CDR3: TGTGCCAGCAGCATGGAGAGACCGAGGGCCAAAAACATTCAGTACTTC.

With regard to this clonotype: This may arise from a read error, as a much more abundant clone is one base away. In DNA, the CDR3 is TGCAGCGTTAGCCCCCGGGACAGCTACGAGCAGTTCTTC. Translation gives CSVSPRDSYEQFF. The chain uses TRBV29-1 and TRBJ2-1, with 7 positions matching TRBD1. Losses at the gene ends were 5 bases for V and 10 bases for J; bases not matched to a gene: 11. The CDR3 runs 13 residues. Per germline, CDR1 SQVTM and CDR2 ANQGSEA.

This rearrangement joins TRBV25-1 to TRBJ2-7, with D tentatively TRBD1 (5 bases). The CDR3 totals 13 residues. Germline V gene data show CDR1 as MGHDK and CDR2 as SYGVNS. CDR3 protein: CRRYGAYSYEQYF. Written as DNA, the CDR3 is TGTCGTCGGTATGGGGCTTACTCCTACGAGCAGTACTTC.

This clonotype was seen a handful of times. The genes are TRBV7-9 and TRBJ2-3; 7 bases agree with TRBD1. J was trimmed by 0 bases and V by 4 bases; bases with no gene match: 7. CDR1 SEHNR and CDR2 FQNEAQ come from the germline V gene (reference sequence). The CDR3 has 16 residues. CDR3 sequence: CASSSRDRASTDTQYF. DNA of the CDR3: TGTGCCAGCAGCTCCCGTGACAGGGCGAGCACAGATACGCAGTATTTT.

CDR3 in amino acids: CASSETRGLAEAFF. CDR3 DNA sequence: TGTGCCAGCAGTGAAACCAGGGGGCTCGCTGAAGCTTTCTTT. The V call is TRBV25-1, the J call TRBJ1-1, with 8 bases matching TRBD1. V dropped 2 bases and J dropped 6; count of bases not matched to a gene: 5. Germline CDR1 reads MGHDK; CDR2 reads SYGVNS. This CDR3 has 14 residues.

The chain uses TRBV7-9 and TRBJ2-1; no clear D. CDR3 length: 14 residues. CDR1 SEHNR and CDR2 FQNEAQ come from the germline V gene (reference sequence). V lost 5 bases to trimming and J lost 5 bases, with 13 bases between them. The CDR3 DNA reads TGTGCCAGCAGCCATGGGCAGAAGAACAATGAGCAGTTCTTC. Protein: CASSHGQKNNEQFF.

This clonotype was seen more than once but under ten times. At one end the junction does not follow the germline gene, possibly because of a read error. V is TRBV6-5 and J is TRBJ2-1; TRBD2 might be the D (7 bases). Per germline, CDR1 MNHEY and CDR2 SVGAGI. The CDR3 is made up of 21 amino acids. CDR3 bases: TGTGCCAGCAGTTACTCGAGCGTCCGGGGGGCGCGGCTAGTCCTCTCCAATGAGCAGTTCTTT. Protein product: CASSYSSVRGARLVLSNEQFF.

The V and J genes are TRBV5-4 and TRBJ2-1; D gene ambiguous. CDR1 SGHNT and CDR2 YYREEE come from the germline V gene (reference sequence). This CDR3 spans 13 amino acids. Trimming stripped 1 base from V and 7 bases from J, with 9 bases between. DNA for the CDR3: TGTGCCAGCAGCTTGACTCCGAGAAATGAGCAGTTCTTC. As protein: CASSLTPRNEQFF.

This clonotype was counted only a few times. This chain links TRBV4-2 with TRBJ1-4; no definite D call. From germline, CDR1 is LGHNA and CDR2 YNFKEQ. Trimming removed 5 bases from V and 8 bases from J, with 6 bases in between. The CDR3 length is 11 residues. CDR3 loop: CASSFQEKLFF. The CDR3 bases are TGTGCCAGCAGCTTTCAGGAAAAACTGTTTTTT.

The V gene is TRBV18, the J gene TRBJ2-3, with D hard to call. The CDR3 length is 15 residues. V was cut by 1 base and J by 3 bases, with 11 bases left in between. CDR1 is KGHSH, CDR2 LQKENI, per germline. The chain's CDR3 is CASSPRPRGTDTQYF. The CDR3 nucleotides are TGTGCCAGCTCACCACGGCCTCGCGGAACAGATACGCAGTATTTT.

This clonotype appeared a few times. The chain uses TRBV27 and TRBJ1-2, with 9 bases matching TRBD1. CDR1 is MNHEY and CDR2 is SMNVEV in the germline V gene (reference sequence). J lost 5 bases, V lost 0 bases, and 7 bases had no gene match. The CDR3 consists of 16 residues. This chain's CDR3 is CASSLSGTGPGYGYTF. The CDR3 bases are TGTGCCAGCAGTTTATCCGGGACAGGGCCAGGGTATGGCTACACCTTC.

This chain joins TRBV3-1 and TRBJ2-1, with 7 bases fitting TRBD2. V dropped 2 bases and J dropped 2; count of bases not matched to a gene: 9. The CDR3 sequence is 17 residues long. Germline-derived CDR1 and CDR2 are LGHDT and YNNKEL (reference sequence). The CDR3 DNA sequence: TGTGCCAGCAGCCAACCGAAGCGGGGTAGTCCCTACAATGAGCAGTTCTTC. It specifies CASSQPKRGSPYNEQFF.

This rearrangement joins TRBV5-6 to TRBJ2-6; D is uncertain. Trimming cost V 2 bases and J 0 bases, with 6 bases left between them. The CDR3 has 15 amino acids. Germline V gene data show CDR1 as SGHDT and CDR2 as YYEEEE. CDR3 nucleotides: TGTGCCAGCAGCTTTGATCTCTCTGGGGCCAACGTCCTGACTTTC. Its translation: CASSFDLSGANVLTF.

The chain uses TRBV21-1 and TRBJ2-5; TRBD1 was called by the table and not checked on the DNA. TRBV21-1 is labeled a pseudogene. The CDR3 spans 14 residues. CDR3 nucleotide sequence: TGTGCCAGCCCGGCGCCAGGGACGCAAGAGACCCAGTACTTC. This sequence encodes CASPAPGTQETQYF.

A note on this clonotype: Sequence at one end of the junction differs from germline and may be a read error. The chain is built from TRBV24-1 and TRBJ2-1; TRBD2 might be the D (5 bases). From germline, CDR1 is KGHDR and CDR2 SFDVKD. The CDR3 spans 15 residues. For the CDR3, the DNA is TGTGCCGCCAGTGATCTGGACCGGGATTACAATGAGCAGTTCTTC. As protein: CAASDLDRDYNEQFF.

A note on this clonotype: Given a much more abundant clone one base away, this may be a read error. This chain uses TRBV7-6 with TRBJ2-1; D unclear. V lost 1 base and J lost 5, with 3 bases in between. This CDR3 is built from 12 residues. The germline CDR1 and CDR2 sequences are SGHVS and FNYEAQ. The CDR3 is CASSLENNEQFF. In DNA form, the CDR3 reads TGTGCCAGCAGCTTAGAAAACAATGAGCAGTTCTTC.

This clonotype was counted between two and nine times. This rearrangement joins TRBV2 to TRBJ1-2; 7 bases are a match to TRBD1. From germline, CDR1 is SNHLY and CDR2 FYNNEI. Trimming cost V 7 bases and J 2 bases; bases outside gene matches: 7. The CDR3 has 14 amino acids. The CDR3 DNA follows: TGTGCCAGCAAGAGGCAGGGGGGAAACTATGGCTACACCTTC. As protein: CASKRQGGNYGYTF.

This clonotype was recorded at least ten times. This chain joins TRBV29-1 and TRBJ2-1; 9 nucleotides match TRBD1. The V gene's germline CDR1 is SQVTM and CDR2 ANQGSEA. V shed 6 bases, J shed 4 bases, and the junction held 10 bases outside the gene matches. CDR3 length: 15 amino acids. CDR3 sequence reads: CSVAKGQGIYNEQFF. The CDR3 nucleotides read TGCAGCGTGGCTAAAGGACAGGGGATATACAATGAGCAGTTCTTC.

The chain uses TRBV20-1 and TRBJ2-7, with a possible D match to TRBD2 (6 bases). The V end lost 6 bases, the J end lost 4 bases, and 19 bases lay between the germline ends. The CDR3 consists of 14 residues. CDR1 is DFQATT and CDR2 is SNEGSKA in the germline V gene (reference sequence). The CDR3 region is CSASRGYGGYEQYF. In DNA, the CDR3 is TGCAGTGCCTCTCGGGGATACGGGGGTTACGAGCAGTACTTC.

This clonotype turned up a few times. The chain couples TRBV7-8 to TRBJ2-7; 10 nucleotides match TRBD1. From germline, CDR1 is SGHVS and CDR2 FQNEAQ. J gave up 6 bases and V 5 bases, and 7 bases lay outside the gene matches. There are 14 residues in the CDR3. The CDR3 region has the DNA TGTGCCAGCAGCCCATGGACAGGGGGAGGCGAGCAGTACTTC. It specifies CASSPWTGGGEQYF.

This clonotype was observed a few times. The chain is built from TRBV3-1 and TRBJ2-7, with a possible D match to TRBD2 (5 bases). V was pared by 5 bases and J by 4 bases, with 18 bases between. The CDR3 has 15 residues. Germline CDR1 reads LGHDT; CDR2 reads YNNKEL (reference sequence). CDR3 coding DNA: TGTGCCAGCAGCGCAAGGAGACTACTTAAATACGAGCAGTACTTC. Translating it yields CASSARRLLKYEQYF.

This sequence joins TRBV28 and TRBJ2-4; D gene ambiguous. Looked up from germline, CDR1 is MDHEN and CDR2 is SYDVKM. The germline V and J ends were trimmed by 3 bases and 3 bases, with 24 bases remaining between them. The CDR3 has 19 amino acids. The CDR3 reads CASSFRVPSRTGGKNIQYF. Here the CDR3 DNA reads TGTGCCAGCAGTTTTCGGGTACCATCGAGGACGGGCGGCAAAAACATTCAGTACTTC.

The V call is TRBV6-5, the J call TRBJ1-6, with D possibly TRBD1 on 6 matching bases. Germline CDR1 reads MNHEY; CDR2 reads SVGAGI. The CDR3 covers 16 residues. The V end lost 7 bases, the J end lost 5 bases, and 18 bases lay between the germline ends. CDR3 region: CASTFSRRGNNSPLHF. CDR3 coding DNA: TGTGCCAGCACTTTCTCCCGCAGGGGAAATAATTCACCCCTCCACTTT.

CDR3 nucleotide sequence: TGTGCCAGCAGGCCCACTAGCAATGGTTTCCAAGAGACCCAGTACTTC. As protein: CASRPTSNGFQETQYF. The genes are TRBV27 and TRBJ2-5; tentatively, D is TRBD2 (6 bases). Trimming left V 6 bases short and J 1 base short, with 18 bases between. This CDR3 has 16 residues. Germline V gene data show CDR1 as MNHEY and CDR2 as SMNVEV (reference sequence).

This clonotype has more than one count but fewer than ten. J is TRBJ2-7 and V is TRBV29-1; no clear D. This CDR3 has 13 residues. Trimming shortened V by 2 bases and J by 2 bases, and 10 bases separated the two germline ends. Germline loops: CDR1 SQVTM, CDR2 ANQGSEA. The chain's CDR3 is CSVEQAAPYEQYF. DNA of the CDR3: TGCAGCGTTGAACAGGCGGCCCCCTACGAGCAGTACTTC.

As to this clonotype: The junction shows a germline mismatch at one end, possibly a read error. The CDR3 nucleotides are TGCGCCAGCAGCGGGCGGGAATTCGACAATGGGCAGTTCTTC. Amino acid sequence: CASSGREFDNGQFF. V usage is TRBV5-1 and J usage is TRBJ2-1, with a weak D call TRBD2 (6 bases). The CDR3 sequence is 14 residues long. Germline V gives CDR1 SGHRS, CDR2 YFSETQ.